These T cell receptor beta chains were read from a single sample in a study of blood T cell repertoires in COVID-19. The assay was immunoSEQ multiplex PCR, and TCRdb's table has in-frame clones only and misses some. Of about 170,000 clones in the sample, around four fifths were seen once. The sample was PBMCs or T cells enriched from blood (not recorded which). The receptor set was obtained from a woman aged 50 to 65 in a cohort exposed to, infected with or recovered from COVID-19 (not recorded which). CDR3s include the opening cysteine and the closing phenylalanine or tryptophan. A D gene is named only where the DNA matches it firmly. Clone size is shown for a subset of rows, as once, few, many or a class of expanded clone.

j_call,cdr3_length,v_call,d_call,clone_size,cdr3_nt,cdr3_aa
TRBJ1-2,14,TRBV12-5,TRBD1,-,TGTGCTACAGATCCGGGACAGGGAGAGGGTGGCTACACCTTC,CATDPGQGEGGYTF
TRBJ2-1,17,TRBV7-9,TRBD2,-,TGTGCCAGCAGCTTAGGACGGCGGGAGGGCCCTCGGGATGAGCAGTTCTTC,CASSLGRREGPRDEQFF
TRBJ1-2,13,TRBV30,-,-,TGTGCCTGTATGGGCAAACTTAACTATGGCTACACCTTC,CACMGKLNYGYTF
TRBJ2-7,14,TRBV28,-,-,TGTGCCAGCAGTTTGTCTGGACGGGACTACGAGCAGTACTTC,CASSLSGRDYEQYF
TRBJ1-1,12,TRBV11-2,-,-,TGTGCCAGCAGCCCACGACAAGGGGGTCATCTCTTT,CASSPRQGGHLF
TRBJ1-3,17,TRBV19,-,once,TGTGCCAGTAGTATGGAAACGGACAGTGACTCGGGAAACACCATATATTTT,CASSMETDSDSGNTIYF
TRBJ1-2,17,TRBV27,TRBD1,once,TGTGCCAGCAGTAGGGGGACAGGGGCCCGAGGGGACTATGGCTACACCTTC,CASSRGTGARGDYGYTF
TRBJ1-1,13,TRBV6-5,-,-,TGTGCCAGCAGCCCCGCGGGGAACACTGAAGCTTTCTTT,CASSPAGNTEAFF
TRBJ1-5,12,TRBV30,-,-,TGTGCCGCCGGGGATAGCAATCAGCCCCAGCATTTT,CAAGDSNQPQHF
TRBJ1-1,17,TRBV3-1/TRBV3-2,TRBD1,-,TGTGCCAGCAGCACATTCTATCAGGGGGGCCAGGACACTGAAGCTTTCTTT,CASSTFYQGGQDTEAFF
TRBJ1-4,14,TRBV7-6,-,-,TGTGCCAGCACCGGTGTATTGGGGGCCGAAAAACTGTTTTTT,CASTGVLGAEKLFF
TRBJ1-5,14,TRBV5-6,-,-,TGTGCCAGCAGCTTCACAGGGCCCAATCAGCCCCAGCATTTT,CASSFTGPNQPQHF
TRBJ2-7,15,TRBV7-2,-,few,TGTGCCAGCAGCTTATGGCAGGGGAGCTCCTACGAGCAGTACTTC,CASSLWQGSSYEQYF